The rows below give T cell receptor beta chains drawn from one sample of a study of shared clonotypes between healthy human individuals. The repertoire was sequenced with immunoSEQ multiplex PCR; TCRdb's copy has only in-frame clones and lacks some. Here the sample spans around 2,000,000 clones, about 94% being singletons. The sample taken for sequencing was naive CD8+ T cells sorted from blood. All receptors come from a man aged 18 to 30 in good health. The conserved cysteine and the conserved F or W are not part of the CDR3 here. Each record gives: V gene, CDR3 protein.

V gene: TRBV30
CDR3 protein: AWGLSGTALYT

V gene: TRBV19
CDR3 protein: ASSMGSGWVQETQY

V gene: TRBV19
CDR3 protein: ASSPLGQGALSETQY

V gene: TRBV7-6
CDR3 protein: ASSPGGSYNEQF

V gene: TRBV28
CDR3 protein: ASSLVGTYEQY

V gene: TRBV5-1
CDR3 protein: ASSLGDGGIQPQH

V gene: TRBV5-1
CDR3 protein: ASSLGTQETQY

V gene: TRBV27
CDR3 protein: ASSSSDAGTPNEKLF

V gene: TRBV30
CDR3 protein: AWNAGGPNYEQY

V gene: TRBV27
CDR3 protein: ASSPDTDNEQF

V gene: TRBV27
CDR3 protein: ASGITVSGAYYT

V gene: TRBV7-9
CDR3 protein: ASSLPLGREGYNEQF

V gene: TRBV6-1
CDR3 protein: ASSPVAGLSYEQY

V gene: TRBV28
CDR3 protein: ASSQRGLSYEQY

V gene: TRBV6-5
CDR3 protein: ASVEDGGETQY

V gene: TRBV27
CDR3 protein: ASSLSGGAGNEQF

V gene: TRBV5-6
CDR3 protein: ASSLGSGSFYEQY

V gene: TRBV6-1
CDR3 protein: ASSGQAQGYEQY

V gene: TRBV10-2
CDR3 protein: ASSESAGDGYTDTQY

V gene: TRBV5-3
CDR3 protein: ARSLGDRGYQPQH

V gene: TRBV9
CDR3 protein: ASSAQDRGLNYGYT

V gene: TRBV19
CDR3 protein: ASSLAFSTDTQY

V gene: TRBV10-3
CDR3 protein: AISEGLGSTYEQY

V gene: TRBV6-5
CDR3 protein: ASSYSAGGGEQF

V gene: TRBV5-5
CDR3 protein: ASSWDSYEAF

V gene: TRBV6-6
CDR3 protein: ASSYSEGENSPLH

V gene: TRBV19
CDR3 protein: ASSIRDRGIQRDTEAF

V gene: TRBV6-5
CDR3 protein: ASSTSPGGEQY

V gene: TRBV7-2
CDR3 protein: ASSATAGELF

V gene: TRBV7-9
CDR3 protein: ASSSGVHEQF

V gene: TRBV27
CDR3 protein: ASGDRNTGELF

V gene: TRBV6-5
CDR3 protein: ASKPGLARDTQY

V gene: TRBV27
CDR3 protein: ASSLSETQY